Included here is one TCR beta chain sequence, with context. The sample is drawn from a study of blood T cell repertoires in COVID-19. Study summary: Sites in the United States, Italy and Spain provided acute and convalescent COVID-19 samples. PBMCs, B-cell-depleted T cells, or T cells provided the cDNA or gDNA that made up the material.

In the original workflow: Amplification of reference gene primers provided the estimated nucleated cell counts. Assay: immunoSEQ multiplex PCR; the TCRdb copy retains only in-frame clones and omits some. The DNA gave D and trimming, while V, J and clone size come from that table. Of under 70,000 clones in the sample, approximately 79% were seen once. This CDR3 region has 15 residues. The V end was cut by 5 bases, the J end by 4 bases, with 15 bases between. Germline V gives CDR1 MDHEN, CDR2 SYDVKM. This clonotype was sampled from a man aged 55 to 70 with acute or convalescent COVID-19. J is TRBJ1-5 and V is TRBV28, with D perhaps TRBD1 (5 bases). Material for sequencing was peripheral blood. CDR3 coding DNA: TGTGCCAGCAGTGCCGGGGGGAGCAAAAATCAGCCCCAGCATTTT. This gives the protein CASSAGGSKNQPQHF.